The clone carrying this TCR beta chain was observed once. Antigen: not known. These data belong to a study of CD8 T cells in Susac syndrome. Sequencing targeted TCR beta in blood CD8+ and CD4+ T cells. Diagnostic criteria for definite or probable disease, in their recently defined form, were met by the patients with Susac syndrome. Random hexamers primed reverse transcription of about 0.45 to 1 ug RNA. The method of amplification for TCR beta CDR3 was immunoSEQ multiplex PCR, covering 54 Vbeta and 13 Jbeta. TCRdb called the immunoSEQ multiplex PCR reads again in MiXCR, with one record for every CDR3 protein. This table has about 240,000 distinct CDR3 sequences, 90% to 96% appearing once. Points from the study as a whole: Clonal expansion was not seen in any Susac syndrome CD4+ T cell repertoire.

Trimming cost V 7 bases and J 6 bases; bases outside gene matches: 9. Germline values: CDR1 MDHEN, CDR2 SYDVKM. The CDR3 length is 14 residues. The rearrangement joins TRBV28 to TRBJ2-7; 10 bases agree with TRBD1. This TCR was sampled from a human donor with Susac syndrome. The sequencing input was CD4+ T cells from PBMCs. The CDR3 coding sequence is TGTGCCAGCACTCCGGGACAGGGGTGGTCCGAGCAGTACTTC. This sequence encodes CASTPGQGWSEQYF.